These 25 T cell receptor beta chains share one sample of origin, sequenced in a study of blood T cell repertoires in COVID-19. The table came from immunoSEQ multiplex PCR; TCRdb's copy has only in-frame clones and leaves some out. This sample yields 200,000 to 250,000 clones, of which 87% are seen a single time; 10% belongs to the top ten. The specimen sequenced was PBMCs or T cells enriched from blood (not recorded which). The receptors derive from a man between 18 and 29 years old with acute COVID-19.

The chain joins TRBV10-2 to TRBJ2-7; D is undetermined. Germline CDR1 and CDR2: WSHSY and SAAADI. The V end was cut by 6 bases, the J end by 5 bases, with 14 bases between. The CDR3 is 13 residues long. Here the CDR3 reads CASSSVQVHEQYF. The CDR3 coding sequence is TGCGCCAGCAGCTCAGTTCAAGTCCACGAGCAGTACTTC.

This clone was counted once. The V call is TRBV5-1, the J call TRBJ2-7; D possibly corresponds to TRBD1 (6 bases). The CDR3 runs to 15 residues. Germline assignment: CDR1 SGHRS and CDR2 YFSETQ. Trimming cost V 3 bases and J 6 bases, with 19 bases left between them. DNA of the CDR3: TGCGCCAGCAGCTACTCGACAGGACCGGGCGGCGAGCAGTACTTC. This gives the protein CASSYSTGPGGEQYF.

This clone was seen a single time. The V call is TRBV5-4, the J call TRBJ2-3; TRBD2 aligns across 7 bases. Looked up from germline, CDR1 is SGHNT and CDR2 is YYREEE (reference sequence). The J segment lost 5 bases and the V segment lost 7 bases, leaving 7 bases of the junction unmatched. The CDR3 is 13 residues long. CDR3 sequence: CASGAGVEDTQYF. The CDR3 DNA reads TGTGCCAGCGGCGCGGGAGTAGAAGATACGCAGTATTTT.

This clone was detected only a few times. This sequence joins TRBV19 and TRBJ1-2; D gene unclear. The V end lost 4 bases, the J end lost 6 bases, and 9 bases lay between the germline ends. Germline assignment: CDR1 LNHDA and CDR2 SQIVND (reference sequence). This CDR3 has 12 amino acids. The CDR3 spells CASSTDGHGYTF. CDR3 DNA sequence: TGTGCCAGTAGTACAGACGGTCATGGCTACACCTTC.

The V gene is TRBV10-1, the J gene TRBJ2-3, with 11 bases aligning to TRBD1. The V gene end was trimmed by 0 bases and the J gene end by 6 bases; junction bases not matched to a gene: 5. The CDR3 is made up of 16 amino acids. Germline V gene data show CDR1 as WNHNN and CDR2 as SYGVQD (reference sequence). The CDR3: CASSESDRGRWDTQYF. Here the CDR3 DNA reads TGCGCCAGCAGTGAGTCGGACAGGGGGCGTTGGGATACGCAGTATTTT.

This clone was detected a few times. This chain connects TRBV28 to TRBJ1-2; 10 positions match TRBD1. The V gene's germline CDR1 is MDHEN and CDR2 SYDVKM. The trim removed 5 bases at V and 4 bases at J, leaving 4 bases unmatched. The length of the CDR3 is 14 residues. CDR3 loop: CASSLDRGLYGYTF. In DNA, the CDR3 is TGTGCCAGCAGTCTCGACAGGGGGCTCTATGGCTACACCTTC.

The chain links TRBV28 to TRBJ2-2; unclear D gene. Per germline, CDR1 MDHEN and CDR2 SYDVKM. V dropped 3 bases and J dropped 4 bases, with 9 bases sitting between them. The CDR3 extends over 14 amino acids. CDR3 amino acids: CASSFPAATGELFF. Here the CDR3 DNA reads TGTGCCAGCAGTTTCCCCGCGGCCACCGGGGAGCTGTTTTTT.

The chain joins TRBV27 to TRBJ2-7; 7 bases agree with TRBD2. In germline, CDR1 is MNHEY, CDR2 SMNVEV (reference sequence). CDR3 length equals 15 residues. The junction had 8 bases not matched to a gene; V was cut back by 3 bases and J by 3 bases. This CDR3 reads CASSFGGSFHYEQYF. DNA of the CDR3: TGTGCCAGCAGTTTTGGCGGGAGCTTCCACTACGAGCAGTACTTC.

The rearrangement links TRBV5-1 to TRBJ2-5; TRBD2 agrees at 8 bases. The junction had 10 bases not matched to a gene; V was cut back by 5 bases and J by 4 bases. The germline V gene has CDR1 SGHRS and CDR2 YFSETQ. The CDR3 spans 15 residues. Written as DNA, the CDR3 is TGCGCCAGCAGACGTGAGCGGGGGCTCGGAGAGACCCAGTACTTC. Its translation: CASRRERGLGETQYF.

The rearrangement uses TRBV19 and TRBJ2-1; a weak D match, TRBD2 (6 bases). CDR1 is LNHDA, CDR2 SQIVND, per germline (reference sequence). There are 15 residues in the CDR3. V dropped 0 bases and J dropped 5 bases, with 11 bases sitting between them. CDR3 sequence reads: CASSIDTSTDNEQFF. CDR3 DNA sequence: TGTGCCAGTAGTATAGACACTAGCACAGACAATGAGCAGTTCTTC.

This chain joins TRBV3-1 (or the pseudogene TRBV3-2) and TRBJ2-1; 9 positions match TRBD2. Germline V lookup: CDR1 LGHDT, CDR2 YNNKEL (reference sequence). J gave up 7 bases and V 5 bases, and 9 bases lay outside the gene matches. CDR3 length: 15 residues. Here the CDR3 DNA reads TGTGCCAGCAGCTACACCGGGACTAGCCTGAATGAGCAGTTCTTC. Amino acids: CASSYTGTSLNEQFF.

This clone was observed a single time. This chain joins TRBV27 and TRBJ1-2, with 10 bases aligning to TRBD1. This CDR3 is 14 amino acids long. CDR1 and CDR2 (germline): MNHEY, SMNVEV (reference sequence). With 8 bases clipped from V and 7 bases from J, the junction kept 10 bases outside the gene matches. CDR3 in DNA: TGTGCCAGCCGGAAGACAGGGGGCGCAGGTGGCTACACCTTC. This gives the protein CASRKTGGAGGYTF.

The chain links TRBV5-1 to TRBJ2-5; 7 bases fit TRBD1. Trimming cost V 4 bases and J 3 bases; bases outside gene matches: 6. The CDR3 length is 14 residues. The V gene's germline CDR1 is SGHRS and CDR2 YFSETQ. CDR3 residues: CASSLGQSKETQYF. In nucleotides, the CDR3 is TGCGCCAGCAGCCTGGGACAGTCCAAAGAGACCCAGTACTTC.

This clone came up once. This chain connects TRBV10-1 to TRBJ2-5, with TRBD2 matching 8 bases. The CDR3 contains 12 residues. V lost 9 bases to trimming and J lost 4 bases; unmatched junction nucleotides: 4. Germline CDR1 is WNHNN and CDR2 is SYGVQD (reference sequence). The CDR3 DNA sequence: TGCGCCAGAAGCGGGGGAGTAGAGACCCAGTACTTC. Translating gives CARSGGVETQYF.

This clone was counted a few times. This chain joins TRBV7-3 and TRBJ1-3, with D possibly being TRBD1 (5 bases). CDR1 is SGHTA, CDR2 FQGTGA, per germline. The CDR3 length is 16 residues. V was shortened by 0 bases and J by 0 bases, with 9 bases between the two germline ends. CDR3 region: CASSLTAGGSGNTIYF. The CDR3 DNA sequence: TGTGCCAGCAGCTTAACAGCCGGGGGCTCTGGAAACACCATATATTTT.

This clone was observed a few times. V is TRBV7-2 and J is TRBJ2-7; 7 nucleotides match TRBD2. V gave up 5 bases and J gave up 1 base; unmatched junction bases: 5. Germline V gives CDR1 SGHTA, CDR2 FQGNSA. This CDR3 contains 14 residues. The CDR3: CASSPRLASYEQYF. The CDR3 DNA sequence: TGTGCCAGCAGCCCCAGACTAGCATCCTACGAGCAGTACTTC.

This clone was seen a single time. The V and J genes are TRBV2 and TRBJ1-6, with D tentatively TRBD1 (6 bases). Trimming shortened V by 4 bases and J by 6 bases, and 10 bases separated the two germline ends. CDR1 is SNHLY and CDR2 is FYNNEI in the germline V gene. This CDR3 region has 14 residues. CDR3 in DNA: TGTGCCAGCAGTGTTCAGGGGCCTAATTCACCCCTCCACTTT. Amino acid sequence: CASSVQGPNSPLHF. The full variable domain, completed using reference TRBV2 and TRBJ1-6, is EPEVTQTPSHQVTQMGQEVILRCVPISNHLYFYWYRQILGQKVEFLVSFYNNEISEKSEIFDDQFSVERPDGSNFTLKIRSTKLEDSAMYFCASSVQGPNSPLHFGNGTRLTVT.

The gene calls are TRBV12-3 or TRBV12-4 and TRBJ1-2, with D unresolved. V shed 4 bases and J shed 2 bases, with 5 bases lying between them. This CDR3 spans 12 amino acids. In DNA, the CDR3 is TGTGCCAGCAGTTCACAGAACTATGGCTACACCTTC. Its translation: CASSSQNYGYTF.

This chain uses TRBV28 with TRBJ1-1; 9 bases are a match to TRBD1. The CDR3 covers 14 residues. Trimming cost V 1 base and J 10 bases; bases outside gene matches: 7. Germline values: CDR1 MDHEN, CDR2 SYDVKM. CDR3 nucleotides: TGTGCCAGCAGTTTATCCGGGACAGGGACCGGAGCTTTCTTT. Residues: CASSLSGTGTGAFF.

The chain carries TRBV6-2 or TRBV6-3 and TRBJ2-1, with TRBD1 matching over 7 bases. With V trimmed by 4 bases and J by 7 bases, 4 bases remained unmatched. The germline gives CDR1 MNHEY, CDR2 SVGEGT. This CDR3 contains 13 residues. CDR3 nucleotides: TGTGCCAGCAGTTTGACAGGGCGGAATGAGCAGTTCTTC. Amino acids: CASSLTGRNEQFF.

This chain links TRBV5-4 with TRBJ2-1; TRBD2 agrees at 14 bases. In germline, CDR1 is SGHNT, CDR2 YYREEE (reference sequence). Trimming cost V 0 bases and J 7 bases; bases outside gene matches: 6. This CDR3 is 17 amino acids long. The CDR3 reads CASSLGGGTSGSNEQFF. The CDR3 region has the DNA TGTGCCAGCAGCTTGGGCGGGGGGACTAGCGGGAGTAATGAGCAGTTCTTC.

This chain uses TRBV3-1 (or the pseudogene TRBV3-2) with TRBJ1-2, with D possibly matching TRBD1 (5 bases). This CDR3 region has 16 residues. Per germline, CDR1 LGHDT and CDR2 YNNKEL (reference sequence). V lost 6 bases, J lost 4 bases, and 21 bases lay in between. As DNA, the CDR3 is TGTGCCAGCAGGCAGAATCGGGCAGGGTTATCCTATGGCTACACCTTC. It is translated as CASRQNRAGLSYGYTF.

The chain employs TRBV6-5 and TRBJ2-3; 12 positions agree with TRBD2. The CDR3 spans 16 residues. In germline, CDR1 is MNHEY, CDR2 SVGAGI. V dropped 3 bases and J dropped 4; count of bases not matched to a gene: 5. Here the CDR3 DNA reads TGTGCCAGCAGTTATAGACTAGCGGGAGAGGCAGATACGCAGTATTTT. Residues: CASSYRLAGEADTQYF.

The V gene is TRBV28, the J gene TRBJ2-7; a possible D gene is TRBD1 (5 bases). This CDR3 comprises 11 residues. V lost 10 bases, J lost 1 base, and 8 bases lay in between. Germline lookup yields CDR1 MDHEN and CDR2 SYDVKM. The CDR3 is CATTGSYEQYF. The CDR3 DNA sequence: TGTGCCACAACAGGTTCCTACGAGCAGTACTTC. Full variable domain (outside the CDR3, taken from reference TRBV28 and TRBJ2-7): DVKVTQSSRYLVKRTGEKVFLECVQDMDHENMFWYRQDPGLGLRLIYFSYDVKMKEKGDIPEGYSVSREKKERFSLILESASTNQTSMYLCATTGSYEQYFGPGTRLTVT.

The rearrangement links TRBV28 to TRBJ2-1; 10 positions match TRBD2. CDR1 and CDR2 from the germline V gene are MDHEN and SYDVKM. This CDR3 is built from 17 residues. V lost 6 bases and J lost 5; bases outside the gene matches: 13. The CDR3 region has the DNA TGTGCCAGCAGCCCCCCGGGACTAGCGAAAGGGAACAATGAGCAGTTCTTC. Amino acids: CASSPPGLAKGNNEQFF.